This TCR beta chain appears in the sequencing data of a study of T cell changes during pregnancy in multiple sclerosis. Measured with immunoSEQ multiplex PCR; TCRdb has only the in-frame clones, and not every one. The sample includes approximately 79,000 clones, approximately 92% of them seen just once. The germline CDR1 and CDR2 sequences are MGHRA and YSYEKL. The CDR3 length is 15 residues. V lost 5 bases to trimming and J lost 2 bases; unmatched junction nucleotides: 7. The receptor was isolated from a female donor with multiple sclerosis, enrolled in a pregnancy study. Material: CD4+ T cells from peripheral blood mononuclear cells, obtained before pregnancy. V is TRBV4-1 and J is TRBJ2-3; 7 bases line up with TRBD2. The CDR3 loop reads CASSRGEGFTDTQYF. The CDR3 nucleotides are TGCGCCAGCAGCAGAGGGGAGGGGTTCACAGATACGCAGTATTTT.